This TCR beta chain appears in the sequencing data of a study of Ad26.COV2.S vaccination and SARS-CoV-2 variants. On the study more broadly: Sample donor was a member of the COV1001 Ad26.COV2.S trial arm. Ad26.COV2.S given intramuscularly, once or twice 56 days apart.

CDR1 is SGDLS, CDR2 YYNGEE, per germline. This CDR3 has 13 amino acids. V was clipped by 0 bases and J by 4 bases, with 5 bases between them. Assay: immunoSEQ multiplex PCR; the TCRdb copy retains only in-frame clones and omits some. The data show 350,000 to 450,000 clones, 83% seen once. As to treatment: 15 to 20 received Ad26.COV2.S at low or high dose, single or two shots; roughly five received placebo; per-sample allocation not given. The investigators took samples on day 63 after the first vaccine or placebo injection. In Boston, the donor was an adult between 18-55 years of age. The clonotype was recovered from a person aged 18-65 years who received the Ad26.COV2.S COVID-19 vaccine or a placebo. The chain combines TRBV9 with TRBJ1-3; D uncertain. The source was peripheral blood, collected in a trial of Ad26.COV2.S vaccine versus placebo. The CDR3 sequence: CASSVAGGNTIYF. CDR3 nucleotides: TGTGCCAGCAGCGTAGCCGGCGGAAACACCATATATTTT. The full variable domain, in which reference TRBV9 and TRBJ1-3 provide the parts outside the CDR3, is DSGVTQTPKHLITATGQRVTLRCSPRSGDLSVYWYQQSLDQGLQFLIQYYNGEERAKGNILERFSAQQFPDLHSELNLSSLELGDSALYFCASSVAGGNTIYFGEGSWLTVV.